The 18 T cell receptor beta chains in this list originate from one sample, sequenced in a study of CD8 T cells in ankylosing spondylitis. TCRdb used MiXCR to reprocess the 5' RACE reads, holding one entry per CDR3 protein. The sample carries some 220,000 distinct CDR3 sequences, approximately 8% recorded once. The sequenced sample consisted of blood, either unsorted or a sorted T cell fraction (not recorded which). The receptors shown here come from a female donor with ankylosing spondylitis or in good health (not recorded which).

This clonotype was seen a handful of times. A clone one base away is much larger, so this may be a read error. The chain recombines TRBV6-2 or TRBV6-3 with TRBJ2-7; 8 positions match TRBD2. CDR3 length: 14 residues. J was trimmed by 6 bases and V by 6 bases; bases with no gene match: 10. Per the germline V gene, CDR1 is MNHEY and CDR2 is SVGEGT. DNA of the CDR3: TGTGCCAGCAGCCCCCAGAGGACTAGCTGCGAGCAGTACTTC. This translates into CASSPQRTSCEQYF.

This clonotype was recorded a few times. The chain is built from TRBV7-9 and TRBJ1-1; D not certain. From germline, CDR1 is SEHNR and CDR2 FQNEAQ (reference sequence). The CDR3 runs 16 residues. Trimming took off 2 bases at V and 4 bases at J, with 17 bases between the two ends. The CDR3 loop is CASSLRGPTDGTEAFF. In DNA form, the CDR3 reads TGTGCCAGCAGCTTAAGAGGCCCTACAGACGGCACTGAAGCTTTCTTT.

This clonotype was recorded at least ten times. The chain couples TRBV7-6 to TRBJ2-2, with D uncertain. CDR1 is SGHVS and CDR2 is FNYEAQ in the germline V gene. There are 14 residues in the CDR3. With 2 bases removed from V and 5 bases from J, the gap between germline ends came to 9 bases. The chain's CDR3 is CASSLRLQTGELFF. The CDR3 bases are TGTGCCAGCAGCTTACGGCTACAAACCGGGGAGCTGTTTTTT. The full variable domain, rest sourced from reference TRBV7-6 and TRBJ2-2, is GAGVSQSPRYKVTKRGQDVALRCDPISGHVSLYWYRQALGQGPEFLTYFNYEAQQDKSGLPNDRFSAERPEGSISTLTIQRTEQRDSAMYRCASSLRLQTGELFFGEGSRLTVL.

This clonotype was recorded many times. This chain uses TRBV3-1 with TRBJ1-2, with TRBD1 as a possible D gene (6 bases). V shed 6 bases and J shed 1 base, with 6 bases lying between them. The CDR3 has 12 residues. CDR1 LGHDT and CDR2 YNNKEL come from the germline V gene (reference sequence). CDR3 bases: TGTGCCAGCAGACAGGGTAACTATGGCTACACCTTC. Its translation is CASRQGNYGYTF.

This clonotype was counted ten times or more. The chain joins TRBV24-1 to TRBJ2-2; D uncertain. This CDR3 has 15 amino acids. Between the trimmed V and J ends, which lost 4 bases and 8 bases, there was a span of 16 bases. Germline CDR1 and CDR2: KGHDR and SFDVKD. The CDR3 region is CATSDVGPGPGELFF. The CDR3 bases are TGTGCCACCAGTGACGTCGGACCCGGTCCGGGGGAGCTGTTTTTT.

This chain connects TRBV20-1 to TRBJ1-2; 8 nucleotides agree with TRBD1. Germline CDR1 and CDR2: DFQATT and SNEGSKA (reference sequence). This CDR3 region has 11 residues. With V trimmed by 3 bases and J by 8 bases, 2 bases remained unmatched. The CDR3 bases are TGCAGTGCTAGTGCAGGGGGCGGCTACACCTTC. Translating it yields CSASAGGGYTF.

At least ten counts were recorded for this clonotype. The V and J genes are TRBV2 and TRBJ1-5; D is perhaps TRBD1 (6 bases). In germline, CDR1 is SNHLY, CDR2 FYNNEI. The CDR3 is 15 residues long. The V and J ends lost 7 bases and 2 bases respectively, with 15 bases between them. DNA for the CDR3: TGTGCCAGCACCAGTCGCAGGGGAGGCAATCAGCCCCAGCATTTT. This codes for CASTSRRGGNQPQHF.

This clonotype was recorded at least ten times. The chain couples TRBV7-3 to TRBJ2-1, with D perhaps TRBD2 (6 bases). Germline assignment: CDR1 SGHTA and CDR2 FQGTGA. The CDR3 spans 14 residues. V was shortened by 0 bases and J by 8 bases, with 11 bases between the two germline ends. CDR3 amino acids: CASSLTGGGYEQFF. The CDR3, as DNA: TGTGCCAGCAGCTTAACGGGAGGAGGGTATGAGCAGTTCTTC.

The chain links TRBV7-2 to TRBJ1-1; the D gene is possibly TRBD1 (6 bases). CDR3 length: 13 amino acids. CDR1 SGHTA and CDR2 FQGNSA come from the germline V gene. Trimming left V 5 bases short and J 8 bases short, with 15 bases between. The DNA of the CDR3 is TGTGCCAGCAGCCCGAGTGGGGGCTTGGAAGCTTTCTTT. This gives the protein CASSPSGGLEAFF.

The table lists this clonotype with many counts. V usage is TRBV5-1 and J usage is TRBJ1-1; 8 bases agree with TRBD1. Germline values: CDR1 SGHRS, CDR2 YFSETQ. The CDR3 covers 12 residues. Trimming removed 0 bases from V and 8 bases from J; junction bases left unmatched: 0. The CDR3: CASSLGDREAFF. CDR3 coding DNA: TGCGCCAGCAGCTTGGGGGACAGGGAAGCTTTCTTT.

Notes on this clonotype: A much larger clone lies a single base off, so this may be a read error. The chain recombines TRBV6-5 with TRBJ1-4; TRBD1 matches 8 bases. The germline CDR1 and CDR2 sequences are MNHEY and SVGAGI. This CDR3 is 12 amino acids long. CDR3 in amino acids: CAGSRTGEKLFF. CDR3 bases: TGTGCCGGCAGTCGGACAGGGGAAAAACTGTTTTTT.

This clonotype was recorded at least ten times. The J gene is TRBJ1-1, the V gene TRBV10-3; no reliable D call. Germline CDR1 and CDR2: ENHRY and SYGVKD. The CDR3 length is 13 residues. V was shortened by 5 bases and J by 4 bases, with 11 bases between the two germline ends. This chain's CDR3 is CAISPGGPTEAFF. CDR3 DNA: TGTGCCATCAGTCCTGGAGGGCCCACTGAAGCTTTCTTT.

At least ten counts were recorded for this clonotype. The chain employs TRBV9 and TRBJ1-1; D is unresolved. V shed 0 bases and J shed 4 bases, with 22 bases lying between them. Germline CDR1 and CDR2: SGDLS and YYNGEE. This CDR3 region has 18 residues. The CDR3 is CASSVARQEQTGPTEAFF. The CDR3 coding sequence is TGTGCCAGCAGCGTAGCGAGGCAGGAACAGACCGGGCCCACTGAAGCTTTCTTT.

Ten or more counts support this clonotype. V and J are TRBV4-3 and TRBJ2-7; weak D call: TRBD2 (6 bases). CDR1 and CDR2 (germline): LGHNA, YSLEER. This CDR3 region has 17 residues. Trimming left V 4 bases short and J 3 bases short, with 22 bases between. The CDR3: CASSLSGPGEVLYEQYF. The CDR3, as DNA: TGCGCCAGCAGCCTTTCGGGCCCCGGGGAGGTACTCTACGAGCAGTACTTC.

This clonotype has ten or more counts. The chain combines TRBV7-3 with TRBJ2-1; D is undetermined. Germline loops: CDR1 SGHTA, CDR2 FQGTGA. V shed 1 base and J shed 9 bases, with 4 bases lying between them. CDR3 size: 11 residues. DNA for the CDR3: TGTGCCAGCAGCTTAATGGGTGAGCAGTTCTTC. Protein sequence: CASSLMGEQFF.

In its sample, this clonotype was seen many times. The chain joins TRBV27 to TRBJ2-3; 8 bases are a match to TRBD1. After removal of 8 bases from V and 0 bases from J, the junction contained 7 bases not matched to a gene. The CDR3 is 15 amino acids. The germline V gene encodes CDR1 MNHEY and CDR2 SMNVEV (reference sequence). CDR3 nucleotides: TGTGCCAGCGCAGGGGGCCCACCTAGCACAGATACGCAGTATTTT. Encoded protein: CASAGGPPSTDTQYF.

In its sample, this clonotype was seen many times. V is TRBV7-2 and J is TRBJ2-1, with a weak D call TRBD2 (5 bases). The CDR3 length is 15 residues. Germline lookup yields CDR1 SGHTA and CDR2 FQGNSA. V was shortened by 3 bases and J by 6 bases, with 15 bases between the two germline ends. The DNA of the CDR3 is TGTGCCAGCAGCTTCCCTGGGAGAGTGGGCAATGAGCAGTTCTTC. This sequence encodes CASSFPGRVGNEQFF.

Many counts were recorded for this clonotype. J is TRBJ1-5 and V is TRBV18; no clear D. V lost 6 bases and J 3 bases, leaving 12 bases between the germline ends. CDR1 and CDR2 (germline): KGHSH, LQKENI. This CDR3 has 14 residues. The DNA of the CDR3 is TGTGCCAGCTCCCCCACAGCAGACAATCAGCCCCAGCATTTT. Translated: CASSPTADNQPQHF.